The rows below give T cell receptor beta chains drawn from one sample of a study of early T cells in non-severe SARS-CoV-2 infection. TCRdb redid the calling of the 5' RACE reads with MiXCR, one entry per CDR3 protein. The table has tens of thousands of distinct CDR3 sequences, 10% to 15% seen once. The sample consisted of whole blood. These receptors came from an adult who was a healthcare worker with PCR-confirmed SARS-CoV-2 infection or an uninfected control (not recorded which). Each CDR3 is given with its conserved first and last residue. Fields, in order: D gene, V gene, clone size, J gene, CDR3 DNA, CDR3 protein. D genes are given only for firm matches. Clone size appears in some rows only: once, few, many, or a class for an expanded clone.

D gene: TRBD2
V gene: TRBV12-3/TRBV12-4
clone size: .
J gene: TRBJ2-5
CDR3 DNA: TGTGCCAGCAGACCCGGGGGGGGTAAGGGAGAGACCCAGTACTTC
CDR3 protein: CASRPGGGKGETQYF

D gene: TRBD1
V gene: TRBV12-3/TRBV12-4
clone size: .
J gene: TRBJ1-2
CDR3 DNA: TGTGCCAGCAGTTGGGCAACAGGGGAACTCTATGGCTACACCTTC
CDR3 protein: CASSWATGELYGYTF

D gene: .
V gene: TRBV10-3
clone size: many
J gene: TRBJ2-3
CDR3 DNA: TGTGCCATCAGAGCTGATACTAGCAGGGATACGCAGTATTTT
CDR3 protein: CAIRADTSRDTQYF

D gene: TRBD1
V gene: TRBV6-5
clone size: .
J gene: TRBJ1-5
CDR3 DNA: TGTGCCAGCAGTACAACCGGGACAGGATATCAGCCCCAGCATTTT
CDR3 protein: CASSTTGTGYQPQHF

D gene: .
V gene: TRBV7-9
clone size: .
J gene: TRBJ2-4
CDR3 DNA: TGTGCCAGCAGCCGGACTCAAACGAGAAACATTCAGTACTTC
CDR3 protein: CASSRTQTRNIQYF

D gene: .
V gene: TRBV5-4
clone size: .
J gene: TRBJ2-7
CDR3 DNA: TGTGCCAGCAGCCATCCTGACGGGGGCAATCTGTACGAGCAGTACTTC
CDR3 protein: CASSHPDGGNLYEQYF

D gene: .
V gene: TRBV7-9
clone size: many
J gene: TRBJ2-5
CDR3 DNA: TGTGCCAGCAGCTTAGCGCCGGCAGCGTACCAAGAGACCCAGTACTTC
CDR3 protein: CASSLAPAAYQETQYF

D gene: TRBD2
V gene: TRBV6-6
clone size: few
J gene: TRBJ2-1
CDR3 DNA: TGTGCCAGCAGTTACAAAGGGCCTAGCGGGGGGAACTCCTACAATGAGCAGTTCTTC
CDR3 protein: CASSYKGPSGGNSYNEQFF

D gene: .
V gene: TRBV29-1
clone size: few
J gene: TRBJ1-1
CDR3 DNA: TGCAGCGTTGAAGGCAGATGGAACACTGAAGCTTTCTTT
CDR3 protein: CSVEGRWNTEAFF

D gene: .
V gene: TRBV9
clone size: few
J gene: TRBJ1-1
CDR3 DNA: TGTGCCAGCAGCGTAGAACAGGGTGGCACTGAAGCTTTCTTT
CDR3 protein: CASSVEQGGTEAFF

D gene: TRBD2
V gene: TRBV7-2
clone size: .
J gene: TRBJ2-5
CDR3 DNA: TGTGCCAGCAGCCCGCCGACTAGCGGGAGGGAGACCCAGTACTTC
CDR3 protein: CASSPPTSGRETQYF

D gene: .
V gene: TRBV5-1
clone size: .
J gene: TRBJ1-1
CDR3 DNA: TGCGCCAGCAGCTTGGCATCGAACACTGAAGCTTTCTTT
CDR3 protein: CASSLASNTEAFF

D gene: .
V gene: TRBV7-9
clone size: many
J gene: TRBJ1-5
CDR3 DNA: TGTGCCAGCAGCAAAGGGGGTCCGAGCAATCAGCCCCAGCATTTT
CDR3 protein: CASSKGGPSNQPQHF

D gene: .
V gene: TRBV4-2
clone size: .
J gene: TRBJ1-2
CDR3 DNA: TGTGCCAGCAGCCAAGCAGGACAGAACAACTATGGCTACACCTTC
CDR3 protein: CASSQAGQNNYGYTF

D gene: TRBD2
V gene: TRBV6-6
clone size: .
J gene: TRBJ2-1
CDR3 DNA: TGTGCCAGCAGTTACCTTGGGGGGGGAGGGGATGAGCAGTTCTTC
CDR3 protein: CASSYLGGGGDEQFF

D gene: .
V gene: TRBV2
clone size: .
J gene: TRBJ2-5
CDR3 DNA: TGTGCCAGCAGTGTGGATGGGGCCGCGGGACAAGAGACCCAGTACGGGGATTTC
CDR3 protein: CASSVDGAAGQETQYGDF

D gene: TRBD1
V gene: TRBV7-2
clone size: many
J gene: TRBJ2-7
CDR3 DNA: TGTGCCAGCAGCTTAGCGGCCGGGGGGACAGGGGACCACGAGCAGTACTTC
CDR3 protein: CASSLAAGGTGDHEQYF

D gene: TRBD1
V gene: TRBV19
clone size: .
J gene: TRBJ2-1
CDR3 DNA: TGTGCCAGTAGCCGGGACAGGGGGGCCGATGAGCAGTTCTTC
CDR3 protein: CASSRDRGADEQFF

D gene: .
V gene: TRBV2
clone size: few
J gene: TRBJ2-2
CDR3 DNA: TGTGCCAGCAGTGAGAGGCGCTTGGGGGGATACACCGGGGAGCTGTTTTTT
CDR3 protein: CASSERRLGGYTGELFF

D gene: .
V gene: TRBV7-2
clone size: many
J gene: TRBJ1-5
CDR3 DNA: TGTGCCAGCAGCTTAGAGGGGGGCTATAGCAATCAGCCCCAGCATTTT
CDR3 protein: CASSLEGGYSNQPQHF

D gene: .
V gene: TRBV2
clone size: .
J gene: TRBJ2-7
CDR3 DNA: TGTGCCAGCAGTGAAGGAGAGTTTCCCTACGAGCAGTACTTC
CDR3 protein: CASSEGEFPYEQYF

D gene: TRBD1
V gene: TRBV6-2/TRBV6-3
clone size: .
J gene: TRBJ1-1
CDR3 DNA: TGTGCCAGCAGTTACTATGGATTGTGGACAGGCCTGAACACTGAAGCTTTCTTT
CDR3 protein: CASSYYGLWTGLNTEAFF